Listed below are T cell receptor beta chains from one sample, sequenced in a study of response to subunit inactivated influenza vaccine. TCRdb reprocessed the RT-PCR reads via MiXCR and lists one record per CDR3 protein. The sample includes around 530,000 distinct CDR3 sequences, 15% to 20% of them seen just once. The source was CD4+ T cells sorted from PBMCs, collected roughly 24 months after vaccination. The receptors here all came from a man aged 45 to 75 who received an inactivated influenza vaccine. CDR3s leave out the opening cysteine and the closing phenylalanine or tryptophan. Fields, in order: V gene, CDR3 protein.

V gene: TRBV28
CDR3 protein: ASRTGGASYNSPLH

V gene: TRBV6-5
CDR3 protein: ASSYGRKIYEQY

V gene: TRBV6-2/TRBV6-3
CDR3 protein: ASGEHGTGKNEQF

V gene: TRBV6-1
CDR3 protein: ASCRQGTNTEAF

V gene: TRBV10-3
CDR3 protein: AIRRELTGELF

V gene: TRBV12-3/TRBV12-4
CDR3 protein: ASSLYGVPTSEQF

V gene: TRBV20-1
CDR3 protein: SATDWEETQY

V gene: TRBV20-1
CDR3 protein: SAFRDLQY

V gene: TRBV5-1
CDR3 protein: ASTMTGLLGTDTQY

V gene: TRBV12-3/TRBV12-4
CDR3 protein: ASRDSGGLVLT

V gene: TRBV30
CDR3 protein: AWSVQGRRYT

V gene: TRBV18
CDR3 protein: ASSSRTTRQHEQF

V gene: TRBV5-8
CDR3 protein: ASRYRGVETQY

V gene: TRBV29-1
CDR3 protein: SVQGTVGQETQY

V gene: TRBV7-2
CDR3 protein: ASSQGGFYNEQF

V gene: TRBV5-1
CDR3 protein: ASSLASGGEQF

V gene: TRBV12-3/TRBV12-4
CDR3 protein: ASSLGIRSTVNEQF

V gene: TRBV19
CDR3 protein: ASSRASGGYEQY

V gene: TRBV12-3/TRBV12-4
CDR3 protein: ASRPGTNKGVYGYT

V gene: TRBV2
CDR3 protein: ASSVQGWETQY

V gene: TRBV2
CDR3 protein: ASRQGVYEQY

V gene: TRBV10-3
CDR3 protein: AITAGGRDTEAF

V gene: TRBV12-3/TRBV12-4
CDR3 protein: ASSLVAVTGDEQF

V gene: TRBV11-2
CDR3 protein: ASSPLREEAF

V gene: TRBV5-1
CDR3 protein: ASSLGRVPKNIQY

V gene: TRBV3-1
CDR3 protein: ASSQGTRRETQY

V gene: TRBV7-2
CDR3 protein: ASSPRPVAGGYNEQF

V gene: TRBV15
CDR3 protein: ATNTGGGSEQY